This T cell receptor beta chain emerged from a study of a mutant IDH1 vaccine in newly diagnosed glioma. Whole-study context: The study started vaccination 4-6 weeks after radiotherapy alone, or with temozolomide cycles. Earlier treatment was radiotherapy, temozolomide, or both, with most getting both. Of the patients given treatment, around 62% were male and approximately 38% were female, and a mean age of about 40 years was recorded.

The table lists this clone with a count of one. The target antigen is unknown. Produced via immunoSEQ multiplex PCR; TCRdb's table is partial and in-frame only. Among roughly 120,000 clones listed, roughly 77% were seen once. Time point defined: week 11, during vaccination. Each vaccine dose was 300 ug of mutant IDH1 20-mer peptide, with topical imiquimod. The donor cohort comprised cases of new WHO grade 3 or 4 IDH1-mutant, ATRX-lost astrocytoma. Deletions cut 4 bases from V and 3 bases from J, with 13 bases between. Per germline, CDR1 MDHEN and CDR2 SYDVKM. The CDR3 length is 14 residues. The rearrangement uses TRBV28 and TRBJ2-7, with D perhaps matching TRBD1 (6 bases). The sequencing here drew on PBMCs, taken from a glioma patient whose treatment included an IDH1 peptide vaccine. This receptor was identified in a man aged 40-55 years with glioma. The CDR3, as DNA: TGTGCCAGCAGTTCACAGGGATCCTACTACGAGCAGTACTTC. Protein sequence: CASSSQGSYYEQYF.